This TCR beta chain was found in a study of blood T cell repertoires in COVID-19. The wider study: PBMCs, B-cell-depleted T cells, or T cells were the source of the cDNA or gDNA that made up the material.

V shed 5 bases and J shed 2 bases, with 4 bases lying between them. The germline gives CDR1 SNHLY, CDR2 FYNNEI. CDR3 length equals 11 residues. Authors' processing steps: Reference gene primer amplification gave estimated nucleated cell counts. Assay: immunoSEQ multiplex PCR; the TCRdb copy retains only in-frame clones and omits some. That table is the source of V, J and clone size, and D and trimming were worked out from the DNA. The repertoire holds 250,000 to 350,000 clones, with around 90% as singletons. The V gene is TRBV2, the J gene TRBJ2-7; D is undetermined. The sequence came from a woman aged 45-65 years who had recovered from COVID-19. Sequences were obtained from peripheral blood. CDR3 protein: CASSLTYEQYF. Written as DNA, the CDR3 is TGTGCCAGCAGTCTTACCTACGAGCAGTACTTC.